This T cell receptor (beta chain) was obtained from a study of early stage breast cancer tumors. Study overall: Average read coverage per sample was 9.5 to 10-fold. Notes on the study in general: Commonly generated sequences made up most enriched TCRB sequences shared between patients.

Profiled with immunoSEQ multiplex PCR; TCRdb holds only in-frame clones, not every one. The table lists tens of thousands of clones, about 73% of them singletons. Germline lookup yields CDR1 SGDLS and CDR2 YYNGEE. The CDR3 spans 17 residues. The J segment lost 4 bases and the V segment lost 0 bases, leaving 10 bases of the junction unmatched. There are a few counts of this clone. The antigen is not known. The chain carries TRBV9 and TRBJ1-1; TRBD1 aligns across 9 bases. Sample: blood. The sequence derives from a person aged 45 to 59 with breast cancer. The CDR3 DNA follows: TGTGCCAGCAGCGTAGGGGAACAGGGGGCGAAGGGCACTGAAGCTTTCTTT. Encoded protein: CASSVGEQGAKGTEAFF.